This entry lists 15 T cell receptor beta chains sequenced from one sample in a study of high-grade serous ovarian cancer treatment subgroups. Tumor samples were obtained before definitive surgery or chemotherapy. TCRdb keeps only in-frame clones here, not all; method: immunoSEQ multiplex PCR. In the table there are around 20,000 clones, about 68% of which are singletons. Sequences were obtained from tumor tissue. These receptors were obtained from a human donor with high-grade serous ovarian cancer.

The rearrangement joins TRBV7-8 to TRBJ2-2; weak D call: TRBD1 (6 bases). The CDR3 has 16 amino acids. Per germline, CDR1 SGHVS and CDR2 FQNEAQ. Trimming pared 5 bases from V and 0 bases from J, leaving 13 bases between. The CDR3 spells CASSRRGSANTGELFF. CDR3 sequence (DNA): TGTGCCAGCAGCAGAAGGGGGTCGGCGAACACCGGGGAGCTGTTTTTT.

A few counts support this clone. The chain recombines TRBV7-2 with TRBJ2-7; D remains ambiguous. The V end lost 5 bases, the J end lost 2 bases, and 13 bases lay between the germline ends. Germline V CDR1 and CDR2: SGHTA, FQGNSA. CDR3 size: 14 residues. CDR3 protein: CASSLVSPPYEQYF. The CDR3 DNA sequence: TGTGCCAGCAGCCTGGTTTCTCCCCCCTACGAGCAGTACTTC.

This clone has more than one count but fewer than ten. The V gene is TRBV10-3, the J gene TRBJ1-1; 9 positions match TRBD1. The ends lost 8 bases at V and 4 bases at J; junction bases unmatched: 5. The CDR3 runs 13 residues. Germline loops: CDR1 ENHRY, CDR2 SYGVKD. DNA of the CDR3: TGTGCCATCGGGACAGGGCCGGGCACTGAAGCTTTCTTT. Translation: CAIGTGPGTEAFF.

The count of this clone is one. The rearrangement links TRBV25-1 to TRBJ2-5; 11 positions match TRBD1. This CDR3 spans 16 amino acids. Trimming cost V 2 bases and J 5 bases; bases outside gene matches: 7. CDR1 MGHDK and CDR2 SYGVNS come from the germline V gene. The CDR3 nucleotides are TGTGCCAGCAGTGAAATGGGGACAGGGGGACGGGAGACCCAGTACTTC. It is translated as CASSEMGTGGRETQYF. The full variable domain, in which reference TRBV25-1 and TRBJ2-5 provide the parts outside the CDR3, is EADIYQTPRYLVIGTGKKITLECSQTMGHDKMYWYQQDPGMELHLIHYSYGVNSTEKGDLSSESTVSRIRTEHFPLTLESARPSHTSQYLCASSEMGTGGRETQYFGPGTRLLVL.

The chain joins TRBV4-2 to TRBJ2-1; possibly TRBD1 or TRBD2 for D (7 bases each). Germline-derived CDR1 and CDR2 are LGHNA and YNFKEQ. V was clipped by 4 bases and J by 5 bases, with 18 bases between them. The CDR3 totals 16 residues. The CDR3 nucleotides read TGTGCCAGCAGCCCCTTTACAGGGGAGGGCGACAATGAGCAGTTCTTC. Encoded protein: CASSPFTGEGDNEQFF.

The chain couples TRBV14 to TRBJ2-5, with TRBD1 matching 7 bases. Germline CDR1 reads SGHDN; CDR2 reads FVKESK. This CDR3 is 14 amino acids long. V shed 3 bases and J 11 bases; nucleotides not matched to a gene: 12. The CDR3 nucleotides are TGTGCCAGCAGCCAGGTGGACAGGTTGTTAGAGCAGTACTTC. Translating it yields CASSQVDRLLEQYF.

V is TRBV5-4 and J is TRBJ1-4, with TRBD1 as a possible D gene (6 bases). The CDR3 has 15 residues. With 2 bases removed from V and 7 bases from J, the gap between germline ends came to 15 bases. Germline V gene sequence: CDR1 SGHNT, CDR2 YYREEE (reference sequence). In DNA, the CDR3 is TGTGCCAGCAGCTTCTCGGGACAAGGTATTGAAAAACTGTTTTTT. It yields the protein CASSFSGQGIEKLFF.

CDR3 DNA sequence: TGTGCCACCTTTCCGGGACTAGCGTTGCAGGCGAACACCGGGGAGCTGTTTTTT. Translated: CATFPGLALQANTGELFF. The V gene is TRBV10-3, the J gene TRBJ2-2; the match to TRBD2 covers 10 bases. After removal of 10 bases from V and 0 bases from J, the junction contained 14 bases not matched to a gene. This CDR3 has 18 residues. In germline, CDR1 is ENHRY, CDR2 SYGVKD.

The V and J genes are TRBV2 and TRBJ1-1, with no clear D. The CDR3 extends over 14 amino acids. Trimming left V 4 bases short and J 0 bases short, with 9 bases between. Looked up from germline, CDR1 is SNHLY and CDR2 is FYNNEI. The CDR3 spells CASSVDMMNTEAFF. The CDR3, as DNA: TGTGCCAGCAGTGTCGATATGATGAACACTGAAGCTTTCTTT.

The CDR3 region is CASSAGQGYTEAFF. CDR3 nucleotides: TGTGCCAGCAGTGCCGGACAGGGCTACACTGAAGCTTTCTTT. V gene TRBV6-4 combines with J gene TRBJ1-1; 8 bases match TRBD1. CDR1 and CDR2 (germline): MRHNA, SNTAGT. The junction had 4 bases not matched to a gene; V was cut back by 4 bases and J by 3 bases. The CDR3 loop spans 14 amino acids.

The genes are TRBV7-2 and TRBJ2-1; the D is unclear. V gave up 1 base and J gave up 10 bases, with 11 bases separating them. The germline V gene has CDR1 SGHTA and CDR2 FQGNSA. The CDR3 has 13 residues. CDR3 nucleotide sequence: TGTGCCAGCAGCTTAGAATTGCCGCGGGAGCAGTTCTTC. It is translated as CASSLELPREQFF.

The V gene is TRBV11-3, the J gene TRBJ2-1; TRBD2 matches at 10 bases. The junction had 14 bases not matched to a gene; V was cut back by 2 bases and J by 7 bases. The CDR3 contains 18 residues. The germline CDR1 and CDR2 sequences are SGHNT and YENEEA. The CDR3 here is CASSLKPPGLAWGNEQFF. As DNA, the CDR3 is TGTGCCAGCAGCTTAAAACCTCCGGGACTAGCGTGGGGGAATGAGCAGTTCTTC.

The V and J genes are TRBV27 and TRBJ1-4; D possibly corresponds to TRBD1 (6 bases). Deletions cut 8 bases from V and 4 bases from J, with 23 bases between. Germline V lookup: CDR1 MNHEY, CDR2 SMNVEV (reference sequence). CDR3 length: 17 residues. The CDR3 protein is CASSPRTAASRNEKLFF. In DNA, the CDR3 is TGTGCCAGCTCCCCCCGGACAGCCGCCAGCCGTAATGAAAAACTGTTTTTT.

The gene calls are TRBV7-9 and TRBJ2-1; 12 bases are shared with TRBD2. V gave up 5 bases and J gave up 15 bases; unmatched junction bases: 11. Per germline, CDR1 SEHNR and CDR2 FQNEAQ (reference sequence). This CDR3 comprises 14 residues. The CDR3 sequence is CASSPGLAGQGRFF. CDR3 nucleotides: TGTGCCAGCAGCCCGGGACTAGCGGGCCAGGGACGGTTCTTC. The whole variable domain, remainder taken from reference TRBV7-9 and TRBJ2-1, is DTGVSQNPRHKITKRGQNVTFRCDPISEHNRLYWYRQTLGQGPEFLTYFQNEAQLEKSRLLSDRFSAERPKGSFSTLEIQRTEQGDSAMYLCASSPGLAGQGRFFGPGTRLTVL.

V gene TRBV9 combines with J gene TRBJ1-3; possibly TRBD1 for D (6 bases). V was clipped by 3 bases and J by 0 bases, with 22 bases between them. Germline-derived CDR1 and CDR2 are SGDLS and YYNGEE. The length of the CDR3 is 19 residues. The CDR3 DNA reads TGTGCCAGCAGCGAGAGGACAGTCTCCCCTTTCAGCTCTGGAAACACCATATATTTT. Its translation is CASSERTVSPFSSGNTIYF. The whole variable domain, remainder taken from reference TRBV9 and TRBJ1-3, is DSGVTQTPKHLITATGQRVTLRCSPRSGDLSVYWYQQSLDQGLQFLIQYYNGEERAKGNILERFSAQQFPDLHSELNLSSLELGDSALYFCASSERTVSPFSSGNTIYFGEGSWLTVV.